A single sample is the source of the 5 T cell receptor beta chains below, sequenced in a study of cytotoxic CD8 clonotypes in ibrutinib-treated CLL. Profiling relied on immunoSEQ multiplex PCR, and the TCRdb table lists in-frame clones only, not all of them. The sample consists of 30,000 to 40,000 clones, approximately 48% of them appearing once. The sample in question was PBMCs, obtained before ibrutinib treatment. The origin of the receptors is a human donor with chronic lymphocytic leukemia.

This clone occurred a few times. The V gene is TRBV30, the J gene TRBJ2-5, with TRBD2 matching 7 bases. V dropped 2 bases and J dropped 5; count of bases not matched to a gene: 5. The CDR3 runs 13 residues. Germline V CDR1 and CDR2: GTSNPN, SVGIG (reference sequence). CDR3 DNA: TGTGCCTGGAGTCTCAGGGAGGGGGAGACCCAGTACTTC. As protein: CAWSLREGETQYF.

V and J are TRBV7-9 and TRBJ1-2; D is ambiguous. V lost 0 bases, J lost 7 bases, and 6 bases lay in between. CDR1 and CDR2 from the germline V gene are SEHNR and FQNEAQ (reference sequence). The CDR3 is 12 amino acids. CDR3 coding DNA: TGTGCCAGCAGCTTAGCATCCGCTGGCTACACCTTC. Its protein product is CASSLASAGYTF.

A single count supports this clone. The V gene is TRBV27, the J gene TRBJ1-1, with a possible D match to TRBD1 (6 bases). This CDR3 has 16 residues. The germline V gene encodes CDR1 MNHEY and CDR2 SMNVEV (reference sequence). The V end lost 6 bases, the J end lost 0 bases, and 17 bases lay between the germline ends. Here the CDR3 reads CASSTTGNAMNTEAFF. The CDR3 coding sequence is TGTGCCAGCAGCACAACAGGGAATGCCATGAACACTGAAGCTTTCTTT.

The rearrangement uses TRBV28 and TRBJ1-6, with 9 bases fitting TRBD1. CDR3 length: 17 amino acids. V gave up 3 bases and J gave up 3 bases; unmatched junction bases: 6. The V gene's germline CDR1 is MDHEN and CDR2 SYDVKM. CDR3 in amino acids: CASSLWTGQGYNSPLHF. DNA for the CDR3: TGTGCCAGCAGTTTGTGGACGGGACAGGGCTATAATTCACCCCTCCACTTT.

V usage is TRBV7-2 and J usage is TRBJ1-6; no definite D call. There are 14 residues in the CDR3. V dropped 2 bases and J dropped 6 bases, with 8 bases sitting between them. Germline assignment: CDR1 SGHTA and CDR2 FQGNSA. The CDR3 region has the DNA TGTGCCAGCAGCTTACATCCCTTTAATTCACCCCTCCACTTT. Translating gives CASSLHPFNSPLHF.